This T cell receptor beta chain was observed in a study of T cell changes during pregnancy in multiple sclerosis. Relative to its sample, this clone is medium-sized. Trimming cost V 3 bases and J 6 bases; bases outside gene matches: 7. In germline, CDR1 is SSHAT, CDR2 FNYEAQ (reference sequence). The CDR3 totals 15 residues. Data came from immunoSEQ multiplex PCR; TCRdb stores just in-frame clones and leaves some out. The sample lists about 15,000 clones, approximately 84% occurring once. The chain links TRBV7-7 to TRBJ2-1, with 8 bases identical to TRBD2. The source was CD8+ T cells from peripheral blood mononuclear cells, collected in the third trimester of pregnancy. This sequence was found in a female donor in good health, enrolled as a control in a pregnancy study. This CDR3 is CASSLDLAGSNEQFF. DNA for the CDR3: TGTGCCAGCAGCTTGGACTTAGCGGGATCCAATGAGCAGTTCTTC.